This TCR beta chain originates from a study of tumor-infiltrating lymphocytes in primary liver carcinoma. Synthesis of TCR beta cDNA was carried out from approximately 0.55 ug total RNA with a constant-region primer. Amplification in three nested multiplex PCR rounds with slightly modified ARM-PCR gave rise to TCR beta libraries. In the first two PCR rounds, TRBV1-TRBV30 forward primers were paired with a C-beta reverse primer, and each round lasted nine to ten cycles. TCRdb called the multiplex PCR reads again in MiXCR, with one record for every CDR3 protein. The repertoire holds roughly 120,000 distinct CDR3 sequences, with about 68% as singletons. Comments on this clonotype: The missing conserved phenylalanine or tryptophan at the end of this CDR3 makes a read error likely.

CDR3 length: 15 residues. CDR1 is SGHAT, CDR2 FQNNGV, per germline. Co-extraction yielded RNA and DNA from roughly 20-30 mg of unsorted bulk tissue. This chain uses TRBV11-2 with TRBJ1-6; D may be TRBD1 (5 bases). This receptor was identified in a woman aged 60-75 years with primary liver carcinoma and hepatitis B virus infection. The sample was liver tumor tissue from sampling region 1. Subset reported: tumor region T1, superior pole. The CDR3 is CTSSLDRRGGSPLHS. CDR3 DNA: TGTACCAGCAGCTTAGATCGGAGGGGAGGATCACCCCTCCACTCT.